The 10 T cell receptor beta chains in this list originate from one sample, sequenced in a study of blood T cell repertoires in COVID-19. TCRdb's table, derived via immunoSEQ multiplex PCR, lists solely in-frame clones and lacks some. The table shows around 210,000 clones, with 80% to 90% occurring only once. Material: peripheral blood. The origin of the receptors is a human donor in a cohort sampled during active COVID-19.

This CDR3 reads CATSEADGDEQFF. CDR3 bases: TGTGCCACCAGTGAGGCTGACGGTGATGAGCAGTTCTTC. This chain joins TRBV15 and TRBJ2-1; D not certain. The CDR3 sequence is 13 residues long. Deletions cut 6 bases from V and 8 bases from J, with 14 bases between. Looked up from germline, CDR1 is LNHNV and CDR2 is YYDKDF (reference sequence).

V gene TRBV2 combines with J gene TRBJ2-1; 9 bases map to TRBD1. J was trimmed by 5 bases and V by 7 bases; bases with no gene match: 9. Germline V gene sequence: CDR1 SNHLY, CDR2 FYNNEI. There are 15 residues in the CDR3. CDR3 loop: CASKPTGGDHNEQFF. CDR3 DNA sequence: TGTGCCAGCAAACCGACAGGGGGGGACCACAATGAGCAGTTCTTC. Combining the CDR3 with reference TRBV2 and TRBJ2-1 gives the whole variable domain EPEVTQTPSHQVTQMGQEVILRCVPISNHLYFYWYRQILGQKVEFLVSFYNNEISEKSEIFDDQFSVERPDGSNFTLKIRSTKLEDSAMYFCASKPTGGDHNEQFFGPGTRLTVL.

The rearrangement uses TRBV11-3 and TRBJ2-7, with D possibly being TRBD2 (6 bases). CDR1 and CDR2 from the germline V gene are SGHNT and YENEEA. Trimming left V 5 bases short and J 7 bases short, with 15 bases between. The CDR3 has 13 residues. CDR3 in DNA: TGTGCCAGCAGCCAAAGGACGGCGGGAGAGCAGTACTTC. This sequence encodes CASSQRTAGEQYF.

The chain combines TRBV3-1 (or the pseudogene TRBV3-2) with TRBJ2-2; D perhaps matches TRBD2 (5 bases). Germline CDR1 and CDR2: LGHDT and YNNKEL (reference sequence). The CDR3 runs to 13 residues. V was clipped by 4 bases and J by 6 bases, with 9 bases between them. The CDR3: CASSPGISGELFF. Written as DNA, the CDR3 is TGTGCCAGCAGCCCCGGGATCTCCGGGGAGCTGTTTTTT.

The chain links TRBV29-1 to TRBJ2-7; 7 bases fit TRBD2. V lost 1 base and J lost 0; bases outside the gene matches: 6. Germline loops: CDR1 SQVTM, CDR2 ANQGSEA. This CDR3 comprises 15 residues. CDR3 sequence: CSVEVAAGPSYEQYF. CDR3 DNA sequence: TGCAGCGTTGAAGTTGCAGCGGGGCCCTCCTACGAGCAGTACTTC.

The chain has TRBV2 and TRBJ2-7, with D possibly TRBD1 on 6 matching bases. Germline V gene sequence: CDR1 SNHLY, CDR2 FYNNEI. The CDR3 is 12 residues long. Trimming stripped 5 bases from V and 11 bases from J, with 16 bases between. CDR3 coding DNA: TGTGCCAGCAGTTTAGTACAGGGTATCGAGTACTTC. Translation gives CASSLVQGIEYF. Complete variable domain (other parts from reference TRBV2 and TRBJ2-7): EPEVTQTPSHQVTQMGQEVILRCVPISNHLYFYWYRQILGQKVEFLVSFYNNEISEKSEIFDDQFSVERPDGSNFTLKIRSTKLEDSAMYFCASSLVQGIEYFGPGTRLTVT.

A single count supports this clone. The chain joins TRBV2 to TRBJ2-1; 8 bases match TRBD1. The CDR3 contains 13 residues. Germline V gene sequence: CDR1 SNHLY, CDR2 FYNNEI. V was pared by 6 bases and J by 7 bases, with 5 bases of the junction left unmatched. CDR3 protein: CASRDRVRNEQFF. CDR3 DNA: TGTGCCAGCAGGGACAGGGTCCGGAATGAGCAGTTCTTC.

In this sample, this clone turned up once. This sequence joins TRBV27 and TRBJ2-5; 10 positions match TRBD2. V was pared by 5 bases and J by 0 bases, with 9 bases of the junction left unmatched. CDR3 size: 17 residues. Germline V lookup: CDR1 MNHEY, CDR2 SMNVEV (reference sequence). CDR3 nucleotide sequence: TGTGCCAGCAGTCCGTGGACTAGCGGAGTGTACCAAGAGACCCAGTACTTC. Its translation is CASSPWTSGVYQETQYF.

This chain links TRBV12-5 with TRBJ2-7; the D gene is possibly TRBD2 (6 bases). Trimming took off 2 bases at V and 2 bases at J, with 19 bases between the two ends. Germline V gene data show CDR1 as LGHNT and CDR2 as FRNRAP. This CDR3 comprises 17 residues. The CDR3 sequence is CASGLLRALGGTYEQYF. CDR3 sequence (DNA): TGTGCTAGTGGTTTGCTCAGGGCCTTGGGCGGGACCTACGAGCAGTACTTC.

This clone was found a few times. The chain couples TRBV24-1 to TRBJ2-3; 9 positions agree with TRBD2. The germline V gene has CDR1 KGHDR and CDR2 SFDVKD. The CDR3 is 18 residues long. J lost 3 bases, V lost 9 bases, and 18 bases had no gene match. In DNA, the CDR3 is TGTGCCACCTCGGGACAGACGTATTTAGCGGGAGCGACAGATACGCAGTATTTT. Amino acids: CATSGQTYLAGATDTQYF.